The sequence of this TCR beta chain was determined in a study of post-analysis software for immune sequencing data. Whole-study findings and limits: Samples made in the same batch grouped tightly together by F measure. Four or five TRBV segments occurring more often in patients than controls included TRBV5-6, TRBV5-1 and TRBV20-1.

Carried by the TCR beta cDNA libraries were unique molecular identifiers. T cells, about 0.95 to 10 million of them, yielded 500,000 to 600,000 cDNA molecules. TCRdb recomputed calls from the PCR reads with MiXCR, one row per CDR3 protein. The profile covers hundreds of thousands of distinct CDR3 sequences, with approximately 57% appearing a single time and under 6% taken by the ten largest. Germline loops: CDR1 DFQATT, CDR2 SNEGSKA (reference sequence). Deletions cut 7 bases from V and 1 base from J, with 11 bases between. This CDR3 spans 13 amino acids. The sample holds a few counts of this clonotype. Its target is not known.

The sequencing sample was made of blood. This receptor was taken from a girl aged 10-17 years with multiple sclerosis. The V and J genes are TRBV20-1 and TRBJ2-1; D is possibly TRBD2 (5 bases). The DNA of the CDR3 is TGCAGTGGAATGGAGGATTCCTACAATGAGCAGTTCTTC. The encoded protein is CSGMEDSYNEQFF.